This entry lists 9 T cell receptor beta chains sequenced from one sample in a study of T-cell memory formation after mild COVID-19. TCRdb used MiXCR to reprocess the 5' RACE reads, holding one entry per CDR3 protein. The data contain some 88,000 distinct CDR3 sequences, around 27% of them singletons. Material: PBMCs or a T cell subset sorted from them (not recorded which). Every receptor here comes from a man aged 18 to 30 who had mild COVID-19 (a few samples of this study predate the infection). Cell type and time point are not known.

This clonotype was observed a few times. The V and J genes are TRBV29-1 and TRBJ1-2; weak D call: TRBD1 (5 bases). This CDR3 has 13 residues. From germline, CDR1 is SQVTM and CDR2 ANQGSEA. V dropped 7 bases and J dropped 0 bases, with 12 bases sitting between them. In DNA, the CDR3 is TGCAGCGCCGAGGACACAGCTAACTATGGCTACACCTTC. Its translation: CSAEDTANYGYTF.

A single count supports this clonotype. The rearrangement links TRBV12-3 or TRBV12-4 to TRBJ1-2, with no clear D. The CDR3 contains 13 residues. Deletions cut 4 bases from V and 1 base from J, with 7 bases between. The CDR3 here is CASSSRVNYGYTF. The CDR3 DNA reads TGTGCCAGCAGTTCTCGGGTTAACTATGGCTACACCTTC.

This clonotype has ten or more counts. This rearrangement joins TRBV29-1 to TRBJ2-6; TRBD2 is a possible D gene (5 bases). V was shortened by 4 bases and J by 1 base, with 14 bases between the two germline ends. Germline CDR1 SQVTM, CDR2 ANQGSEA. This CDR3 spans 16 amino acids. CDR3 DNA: TGCAGCGTTGGCACGGACTTCGAGTCTGGGGCCAACGTCCTGACTTTC. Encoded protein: CSVGTDFESGANVLTF. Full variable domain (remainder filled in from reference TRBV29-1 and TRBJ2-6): SAVISQKPSRDICQRGTSLTIQCQVDSQVTMMFWYRQQPGQSLTLIATANQGSEATYESGFVIDKFPISRPNLTFSTLTVSNMSPEDSSIYLCSVGTDFESGANVLTFGAGSRLTVL.

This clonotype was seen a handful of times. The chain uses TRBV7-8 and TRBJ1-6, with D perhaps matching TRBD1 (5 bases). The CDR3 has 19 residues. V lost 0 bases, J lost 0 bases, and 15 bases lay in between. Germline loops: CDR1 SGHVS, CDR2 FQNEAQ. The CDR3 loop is CASSLAPGEESSYNSPLHF. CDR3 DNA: TGTGCCAGCAGCTTAGCTCCGGGGGAGGAGAGCTCCTATAATTCACCCCTCCACTTT.

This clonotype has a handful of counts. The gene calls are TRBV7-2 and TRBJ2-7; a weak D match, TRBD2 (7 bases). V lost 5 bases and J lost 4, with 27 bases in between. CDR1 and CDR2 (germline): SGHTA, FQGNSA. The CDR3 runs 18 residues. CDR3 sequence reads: CASSENGGASPPPYEQYV. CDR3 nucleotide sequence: TGTGCCAGCAGCGAGAATGGGGGGGCGTCTCCCCCTCCTTACGAGCAGTACGTC.

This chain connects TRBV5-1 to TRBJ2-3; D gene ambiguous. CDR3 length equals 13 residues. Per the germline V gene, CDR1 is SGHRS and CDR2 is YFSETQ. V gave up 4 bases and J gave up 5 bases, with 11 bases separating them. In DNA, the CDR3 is TGCGCCAGCAGCCACCCCGGCATAGATACGCAGTATTTT. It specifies CASSHPGIDTQYF.

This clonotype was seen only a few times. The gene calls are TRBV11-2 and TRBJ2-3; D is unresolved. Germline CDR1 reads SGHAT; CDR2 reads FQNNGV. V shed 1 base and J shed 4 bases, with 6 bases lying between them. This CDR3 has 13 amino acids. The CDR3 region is CASSLVGADTQYF. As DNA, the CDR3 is TGTGCCAGCAGCTTAGTTGGCGCAGATACGCAGTATTTT.

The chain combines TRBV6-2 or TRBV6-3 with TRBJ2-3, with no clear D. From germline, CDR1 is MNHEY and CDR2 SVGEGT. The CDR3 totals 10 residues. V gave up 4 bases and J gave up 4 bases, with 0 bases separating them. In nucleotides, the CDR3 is TGTGCCAGCAGTTCAGATACGCAGTATTTT. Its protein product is CASSSDTQYF.

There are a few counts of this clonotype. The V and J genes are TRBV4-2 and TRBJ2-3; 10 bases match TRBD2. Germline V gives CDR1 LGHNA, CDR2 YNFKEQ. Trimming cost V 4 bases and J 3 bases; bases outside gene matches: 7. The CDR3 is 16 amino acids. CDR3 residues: CASSLVPSGGTDTQYF. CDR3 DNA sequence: TGTGCCAGCAGCCTCGTCCCTAGCGGGGGAACAGATACGCAGTATTTT.